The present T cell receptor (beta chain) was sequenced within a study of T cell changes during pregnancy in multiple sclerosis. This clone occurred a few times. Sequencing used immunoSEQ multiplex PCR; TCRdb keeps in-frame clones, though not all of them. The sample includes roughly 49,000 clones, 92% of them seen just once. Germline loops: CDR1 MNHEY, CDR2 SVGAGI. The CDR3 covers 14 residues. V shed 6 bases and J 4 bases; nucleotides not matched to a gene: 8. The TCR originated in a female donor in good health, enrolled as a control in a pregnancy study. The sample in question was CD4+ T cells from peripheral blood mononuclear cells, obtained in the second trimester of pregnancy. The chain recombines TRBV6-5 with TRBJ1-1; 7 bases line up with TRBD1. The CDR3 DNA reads TGTGCCAGCAGGCCTCAGGGGGGATTCACTGAAGCTTTCTTT. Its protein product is CASRPQGGFTEAFF.